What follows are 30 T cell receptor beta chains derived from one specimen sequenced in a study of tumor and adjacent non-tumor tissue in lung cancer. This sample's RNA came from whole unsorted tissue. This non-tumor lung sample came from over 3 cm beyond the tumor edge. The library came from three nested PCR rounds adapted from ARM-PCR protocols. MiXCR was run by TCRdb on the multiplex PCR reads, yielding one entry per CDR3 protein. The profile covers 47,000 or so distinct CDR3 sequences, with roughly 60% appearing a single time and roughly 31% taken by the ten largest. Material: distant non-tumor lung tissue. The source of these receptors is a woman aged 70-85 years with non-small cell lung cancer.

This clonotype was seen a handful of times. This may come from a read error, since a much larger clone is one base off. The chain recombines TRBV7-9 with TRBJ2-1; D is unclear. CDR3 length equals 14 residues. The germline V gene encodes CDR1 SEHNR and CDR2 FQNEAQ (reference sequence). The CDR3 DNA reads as TGTGCCAGCACCCTTATGGAGTCCTACAGTGAGCAGTTCTTC. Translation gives CASTLMESYSEQFF.

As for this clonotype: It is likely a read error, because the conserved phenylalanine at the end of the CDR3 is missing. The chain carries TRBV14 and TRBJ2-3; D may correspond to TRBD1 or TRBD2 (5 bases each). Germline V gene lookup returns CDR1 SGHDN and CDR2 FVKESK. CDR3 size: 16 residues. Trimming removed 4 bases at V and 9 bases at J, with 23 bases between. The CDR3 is CASSRGNGRRTVTQYL. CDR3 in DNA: TGTGCCAGCAGCCGGGGGAACGGGCGGAGGACGGTCACGCAGTATTTA.

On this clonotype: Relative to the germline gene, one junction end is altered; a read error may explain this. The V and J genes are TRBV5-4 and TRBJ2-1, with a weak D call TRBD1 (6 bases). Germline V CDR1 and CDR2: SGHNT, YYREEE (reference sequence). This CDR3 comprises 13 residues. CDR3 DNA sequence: TGTGCTAGCAGCTCGGGACATACGGGTGAGCAGTTCTTC. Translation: CASSSGHTGEQFF.

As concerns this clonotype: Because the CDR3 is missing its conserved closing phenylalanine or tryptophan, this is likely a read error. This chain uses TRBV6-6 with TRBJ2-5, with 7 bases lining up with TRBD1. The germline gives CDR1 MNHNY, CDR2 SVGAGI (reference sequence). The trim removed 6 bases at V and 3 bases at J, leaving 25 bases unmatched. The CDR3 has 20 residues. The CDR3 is CASRRSGILQGGRIKETQYL. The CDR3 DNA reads TGTGCCAGCAGACGATCCGGAATATTACAAGGGGGCAGGATTAAAGAGACCCAGTACTTA.

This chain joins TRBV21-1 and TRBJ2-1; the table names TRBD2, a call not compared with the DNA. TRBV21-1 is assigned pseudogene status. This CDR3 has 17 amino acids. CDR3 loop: CASSKPALEGGSNEQFF. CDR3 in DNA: TGTGCCAGCAGCAAACCCGCACTAGAGGGAGGGTCCAATGAGCAGTTCTTC.

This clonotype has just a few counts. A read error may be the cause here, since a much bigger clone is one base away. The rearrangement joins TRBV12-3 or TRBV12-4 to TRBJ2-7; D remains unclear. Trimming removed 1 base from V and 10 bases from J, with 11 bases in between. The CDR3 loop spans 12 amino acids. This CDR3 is CASSLGNGCQYF. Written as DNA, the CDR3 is TGTGCCAGCAGTTTAGGAAACGGGTGTCAGTACTTC.

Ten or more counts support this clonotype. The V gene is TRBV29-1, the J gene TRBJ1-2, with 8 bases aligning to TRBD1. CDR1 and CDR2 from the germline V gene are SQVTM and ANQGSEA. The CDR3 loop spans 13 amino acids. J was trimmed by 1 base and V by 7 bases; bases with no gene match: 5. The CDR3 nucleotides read TGCAGCGCCGACAGGGGTATTAACTATGGCTACACCTTC. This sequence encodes CSADRGINYGYTF.

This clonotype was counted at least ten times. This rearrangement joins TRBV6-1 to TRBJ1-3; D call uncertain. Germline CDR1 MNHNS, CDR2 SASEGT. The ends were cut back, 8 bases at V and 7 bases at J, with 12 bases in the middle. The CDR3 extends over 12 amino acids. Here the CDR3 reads CASRSHLNTIYF. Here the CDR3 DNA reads TGTGCCAGCCGATCACACCTGAACACCATATATTTT.

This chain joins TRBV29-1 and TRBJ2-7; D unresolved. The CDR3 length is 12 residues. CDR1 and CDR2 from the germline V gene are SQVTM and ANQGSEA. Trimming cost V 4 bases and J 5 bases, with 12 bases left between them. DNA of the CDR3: TGCAGCGTTGGACGGCCGACGGACGAGCAGTACTTC. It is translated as CSVGRPTDEQYF.

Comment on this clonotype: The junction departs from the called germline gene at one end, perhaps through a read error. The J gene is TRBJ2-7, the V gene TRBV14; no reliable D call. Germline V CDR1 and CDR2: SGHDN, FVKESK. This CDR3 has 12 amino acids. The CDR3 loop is CARSQDNYEQYF. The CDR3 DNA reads TGTGCCAGAAGCCAAGATAACTACGAGCAGTACTTC.

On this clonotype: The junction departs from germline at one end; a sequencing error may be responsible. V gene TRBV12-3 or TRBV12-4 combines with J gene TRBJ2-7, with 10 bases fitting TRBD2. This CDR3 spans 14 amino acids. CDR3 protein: CASNRGLAYYEQYF. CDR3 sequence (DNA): TGTGCCAGTAATCGGGGACTAGCGTACTACGAGCAATACTTC.

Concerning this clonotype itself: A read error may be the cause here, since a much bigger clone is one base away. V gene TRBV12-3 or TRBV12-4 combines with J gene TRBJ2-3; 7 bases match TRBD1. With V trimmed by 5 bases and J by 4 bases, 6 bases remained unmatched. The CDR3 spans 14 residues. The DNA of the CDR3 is TGTGCCAGCAGTGGACAGGCGAGCTCAGATACGCAGTATTTT. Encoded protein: CASSGQASSDTQYF.

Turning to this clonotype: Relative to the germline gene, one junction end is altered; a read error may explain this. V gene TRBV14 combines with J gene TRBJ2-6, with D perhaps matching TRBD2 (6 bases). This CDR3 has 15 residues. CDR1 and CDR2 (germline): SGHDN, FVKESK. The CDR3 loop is CASSPRRAGTNVLAF. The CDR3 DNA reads TGTGCCAGCAGCCCAAGGAGGGCGGGGACCAACGTCCTGGCTTTC.

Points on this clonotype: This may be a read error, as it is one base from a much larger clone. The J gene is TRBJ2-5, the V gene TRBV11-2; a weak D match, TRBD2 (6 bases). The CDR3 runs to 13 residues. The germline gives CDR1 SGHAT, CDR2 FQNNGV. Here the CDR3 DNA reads TGTGCCACCAGCTTCCCGGGAGCCGAGACCCAGTACTTC. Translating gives CATSFPGAETQYF.

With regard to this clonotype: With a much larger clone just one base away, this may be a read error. The CDR3: CAGTSLGEVVTEAFF. As DNA, the CDR3 is TGTGCCGGCACTTCCTTGGGGGAGGTGGTCACTGAAGCTTTCTTT. J is TRBJ1-1 and V is TRBV6-5, with TRBD1 as a possible D gene (5 bases). CDR1 MNHEY and CDR2 SVGAGI come from the germline V gene. Trimming stripped 11 bases from V and 4 bases from J, with 23 bases between. The CDR3 length is 15 residues.

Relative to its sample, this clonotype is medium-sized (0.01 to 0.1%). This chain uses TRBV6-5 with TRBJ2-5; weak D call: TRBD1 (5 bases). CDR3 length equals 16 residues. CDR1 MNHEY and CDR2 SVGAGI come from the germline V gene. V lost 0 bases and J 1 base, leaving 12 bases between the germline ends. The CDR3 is CASSYSYRSSQETQYF. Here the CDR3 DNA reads TGTGCCAGCAGTTACTCGTACAGGTCAAGCCAAGAGACCCAGTACTTC.

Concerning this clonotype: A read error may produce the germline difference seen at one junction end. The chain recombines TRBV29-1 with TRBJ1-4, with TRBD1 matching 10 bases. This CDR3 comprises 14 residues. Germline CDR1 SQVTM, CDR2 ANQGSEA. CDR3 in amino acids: CNVGQGGTNEKLHF. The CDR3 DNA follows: TGCAACGTCGGACAGGGGGGGACTAATGAAAAACTGCATTTT.

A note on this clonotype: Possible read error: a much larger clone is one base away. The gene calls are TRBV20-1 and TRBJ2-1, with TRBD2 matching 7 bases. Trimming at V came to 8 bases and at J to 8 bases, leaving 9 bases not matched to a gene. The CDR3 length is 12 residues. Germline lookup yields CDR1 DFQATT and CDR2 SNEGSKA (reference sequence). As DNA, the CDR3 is TGCAGTACTATCCCAGCGGGATATGAGCAGTTCTTC. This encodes CSTIPAGYEQFF.

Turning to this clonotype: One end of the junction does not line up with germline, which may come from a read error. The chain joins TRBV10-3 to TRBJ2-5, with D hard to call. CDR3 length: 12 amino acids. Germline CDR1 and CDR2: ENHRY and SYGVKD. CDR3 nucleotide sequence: TGTGCCATCAGAGAATGGCGTGAGACCCAGTGCTTC. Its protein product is CAIREWRETQCF.

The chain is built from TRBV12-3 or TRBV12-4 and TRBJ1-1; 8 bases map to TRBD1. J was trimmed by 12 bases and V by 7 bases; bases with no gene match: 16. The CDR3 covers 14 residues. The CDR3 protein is CASKRTGQNTETFF. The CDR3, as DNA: TGTGCCAGCAAAAGGACAGGGCAGAACACTGAGACTTTCTTT.

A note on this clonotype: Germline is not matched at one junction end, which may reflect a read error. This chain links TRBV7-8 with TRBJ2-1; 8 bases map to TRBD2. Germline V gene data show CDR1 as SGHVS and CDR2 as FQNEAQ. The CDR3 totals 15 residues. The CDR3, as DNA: TGTGCCAGCAGCTTATTGGGACTAGTAGGGAATGAGCAGCCCTTC. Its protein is CASSLLGLVGNEQPF.

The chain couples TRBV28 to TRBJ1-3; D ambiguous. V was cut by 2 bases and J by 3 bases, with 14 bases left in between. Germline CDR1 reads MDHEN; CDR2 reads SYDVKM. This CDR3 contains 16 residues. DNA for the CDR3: TGTGCCAGCAGTTTAACAGCAGGCCAAAGTGGAAACACCATATATTTT. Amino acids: CASSLTAGQSGNTIYF.

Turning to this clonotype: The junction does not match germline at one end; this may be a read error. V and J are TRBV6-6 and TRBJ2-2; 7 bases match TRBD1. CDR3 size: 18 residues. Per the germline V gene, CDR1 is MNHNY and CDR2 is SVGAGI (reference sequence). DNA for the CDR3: TGTGTCAGCAGTTACCCACCCTCCGGGACAGATAAGACCGGGGAGCTGTTTTTT. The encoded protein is CVSSYPPSGTDKTGELFF.

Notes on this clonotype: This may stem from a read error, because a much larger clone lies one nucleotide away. The CDR3 region has the DNA TGTGCCAGCAGCTTAGGTCTAACGGTCTACAATGAGCAGTTCTTC. Translated, it gives CASSLGLTVYNEQFF. The chain couples TRBV7-3 to TRBJ2-1, with no clear D. CDR1 SGHTA and CDR2 FQGTGA come from the germline V gene. V lost 2 bases and J lost 3, with 11 bases in between. The CDR3 is 15 residues long.

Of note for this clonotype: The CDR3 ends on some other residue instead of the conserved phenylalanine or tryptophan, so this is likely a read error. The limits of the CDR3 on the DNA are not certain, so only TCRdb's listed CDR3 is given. The CDR3 reads CASRDNRDRGDTQCL. The rearrangement joins TRBV6-1 to TRBJ2-3; TRBD1, as called in the table, went unchecked against the DNA. Germline V gene data show CDR1 as MNHNS and CDR2 as SASEGT. With termini counted, the CDR3 has 15 amino acids.

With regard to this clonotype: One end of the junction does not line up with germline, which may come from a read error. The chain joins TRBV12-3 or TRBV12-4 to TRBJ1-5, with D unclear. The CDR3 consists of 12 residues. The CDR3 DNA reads TGTGCCAGCAGTTTAGGGGGTCAGTCCCAGCATTTT. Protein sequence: CASSLGGQSQHF.

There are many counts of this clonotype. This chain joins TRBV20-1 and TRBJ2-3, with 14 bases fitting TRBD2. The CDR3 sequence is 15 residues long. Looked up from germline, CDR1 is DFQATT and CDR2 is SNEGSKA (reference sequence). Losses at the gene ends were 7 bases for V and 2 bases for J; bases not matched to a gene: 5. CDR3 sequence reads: CSVGLAGGITDTQYF. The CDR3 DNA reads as TGCAGTGTAGGACTAGCGGGAGGAATCACAGATACGCAGTATTTT.

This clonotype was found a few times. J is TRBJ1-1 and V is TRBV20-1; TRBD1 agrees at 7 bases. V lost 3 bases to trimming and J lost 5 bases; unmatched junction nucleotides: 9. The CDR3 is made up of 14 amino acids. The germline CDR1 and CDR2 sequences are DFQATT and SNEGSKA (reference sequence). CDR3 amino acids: CSARQGWGQTEAFF. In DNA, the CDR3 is TGCAGTGCTAGGCAGGGTTGGGGACAGACTGAAGCTTTCTTT.

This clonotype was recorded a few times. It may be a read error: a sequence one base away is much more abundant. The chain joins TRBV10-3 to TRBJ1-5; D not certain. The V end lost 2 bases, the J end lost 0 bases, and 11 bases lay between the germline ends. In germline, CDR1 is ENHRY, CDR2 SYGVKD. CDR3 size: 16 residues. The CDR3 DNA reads TGTGCCATCAGTGAGGGAAGTGCCGATAGCAATCAGCCCCAGCATTTT. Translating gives CAISEGSADSNQPQHF.

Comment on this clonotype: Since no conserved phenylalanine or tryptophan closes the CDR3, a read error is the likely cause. The CDR3 reads CASSQEFGGTDYGYTL. The CDR3 bases are TGCGCCAGCAGTCAAGAATTTGGGGGGACAGATTATGGCTACACCCTC. The J gene is TRBJ1-2, the V gene TRBV4-1, with TRBD1 matching over 7 bases. The CDR3 extends over 16 amino acids. Germline V CDR1 and CDR2: MGHRA, YSYEKL.